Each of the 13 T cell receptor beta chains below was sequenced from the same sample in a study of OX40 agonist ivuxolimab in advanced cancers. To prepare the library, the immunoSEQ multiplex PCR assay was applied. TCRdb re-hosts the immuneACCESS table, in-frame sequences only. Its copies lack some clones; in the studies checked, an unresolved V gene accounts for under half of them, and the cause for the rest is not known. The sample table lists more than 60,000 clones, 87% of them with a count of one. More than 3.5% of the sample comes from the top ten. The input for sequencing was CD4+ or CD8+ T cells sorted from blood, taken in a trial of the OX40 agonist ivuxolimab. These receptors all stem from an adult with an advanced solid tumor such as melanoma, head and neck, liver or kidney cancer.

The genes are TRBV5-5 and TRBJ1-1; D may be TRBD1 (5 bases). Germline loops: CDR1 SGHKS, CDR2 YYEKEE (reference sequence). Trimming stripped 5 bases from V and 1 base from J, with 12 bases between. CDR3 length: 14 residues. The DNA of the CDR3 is TGTGCCAGCAGACCGACAGCCCAGAACACTGAAGCTTTCTTT. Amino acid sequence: CASRPTAQNTEAFF.

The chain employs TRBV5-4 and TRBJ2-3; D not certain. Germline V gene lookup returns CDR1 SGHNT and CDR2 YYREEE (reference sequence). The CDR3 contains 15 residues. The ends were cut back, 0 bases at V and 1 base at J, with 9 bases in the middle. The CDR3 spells CASSLGGVRTDTQYF. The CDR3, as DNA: TGTGCCAGCAGCTTGGGTGGGGTTCGCACAGATACGCAGTATTTT.

The CDR3 sequence is CASSGTARWEQYF. CDR3 DNA sequence: TGTGCCAGCAGCGGGACAGCGCGATGGGAGCAGTACTTC. J is TRBJ2-7 and V is TRBV2, with 7 positions matching TRBD1. Trimming at V came to 6 bases and at J to 7 bases, leaving 9 bases not matched to a gene. CDR3 length equals 13 residues. Germline CDR1 reads SNHLY; CDR2 reads FYNNEI.

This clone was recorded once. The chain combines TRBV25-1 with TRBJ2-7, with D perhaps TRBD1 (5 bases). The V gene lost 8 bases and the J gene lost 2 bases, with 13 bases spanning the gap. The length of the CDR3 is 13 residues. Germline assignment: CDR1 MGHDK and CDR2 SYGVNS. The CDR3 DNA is TGTGCCAGCTCCAGGGCAGGGACCTACGAGCAGTACTTC. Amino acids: CASSRAGTYEQYF.

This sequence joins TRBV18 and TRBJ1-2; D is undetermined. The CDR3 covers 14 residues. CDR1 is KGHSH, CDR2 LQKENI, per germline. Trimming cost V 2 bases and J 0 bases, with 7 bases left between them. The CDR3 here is CASSPNGANYGYTF. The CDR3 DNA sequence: TGTGCCAGCTCACCAAACGGAGCTAACTATGGCTACACCTTC.

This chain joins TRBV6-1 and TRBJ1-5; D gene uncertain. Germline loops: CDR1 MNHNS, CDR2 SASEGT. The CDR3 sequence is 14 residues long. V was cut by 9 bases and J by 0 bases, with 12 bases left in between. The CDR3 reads CASKKGYSNQPQHF. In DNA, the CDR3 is TGTGCCAGTAAAAAAGGGTATAGCAATCAGCCCCAGCATTTT.

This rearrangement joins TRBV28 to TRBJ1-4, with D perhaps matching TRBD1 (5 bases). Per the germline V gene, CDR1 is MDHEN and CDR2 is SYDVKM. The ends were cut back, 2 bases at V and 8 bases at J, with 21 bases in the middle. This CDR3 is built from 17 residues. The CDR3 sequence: CASSLVGVSKGWEKLFF. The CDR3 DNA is TGTGCCAGCAGTTTAGTAGGAGTCAGTAAGGGGTGGGAAAAACTGTTTTTT.

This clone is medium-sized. The CDR3 region has the DNA TGTGCCAGCAGCCAAGAAAGGGGATCTAACTATGGCTACACCTTC. It specifies CASSQERGSNYGYTF. The V gene is TRBV4-2, the J gene TRBJ1-2; tentative D call: TRBD1 (5 bases). Looked up from germline, CDR1 is LGHNA and CDR2 is YNFKEQ. The CDR3 consists of 15 residues. V was cut by 0 bases and J by 0 bases, with 8 bases left in between.

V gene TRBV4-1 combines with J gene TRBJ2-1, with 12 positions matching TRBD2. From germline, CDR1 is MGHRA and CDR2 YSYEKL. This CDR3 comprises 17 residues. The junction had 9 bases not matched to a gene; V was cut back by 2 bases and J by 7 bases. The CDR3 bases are TGCGCCAGCAGCCAAAACCCTACTAGCGGGGGGCAGAATGAGCAGTTCTTC. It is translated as CASSQNPTSGGQNEQFF.

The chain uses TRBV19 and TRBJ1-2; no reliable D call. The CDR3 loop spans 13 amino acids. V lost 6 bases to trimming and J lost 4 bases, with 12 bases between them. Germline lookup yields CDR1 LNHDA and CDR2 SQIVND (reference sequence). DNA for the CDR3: TGTGCCAGTAGCCCGGGCCTCTTCTATGGCTACACCTTC. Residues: CASSPGLFYGYTF.

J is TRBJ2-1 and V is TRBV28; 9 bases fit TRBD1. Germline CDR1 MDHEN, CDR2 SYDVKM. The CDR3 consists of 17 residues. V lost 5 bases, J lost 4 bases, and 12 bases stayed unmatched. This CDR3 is CASSTPGQGANYNEQFF. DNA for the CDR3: TGTGCCAGCAGTACACCGGGACAGGGAGCTAATTACAATGAGCAGTTCTTC.

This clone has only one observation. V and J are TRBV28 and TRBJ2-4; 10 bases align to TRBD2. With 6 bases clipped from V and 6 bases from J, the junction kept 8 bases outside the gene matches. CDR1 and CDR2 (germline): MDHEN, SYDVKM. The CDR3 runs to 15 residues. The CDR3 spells CASSVPRTSGNIQYF. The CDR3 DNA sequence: TGTGCCAGCAGCGTTCCCCGGACTAGCGGAAACATTCAGTACTTC.

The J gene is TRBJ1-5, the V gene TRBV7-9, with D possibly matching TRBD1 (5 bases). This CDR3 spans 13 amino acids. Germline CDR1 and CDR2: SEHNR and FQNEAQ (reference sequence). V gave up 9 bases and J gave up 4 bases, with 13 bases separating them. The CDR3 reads CASRRDPNQPQHF. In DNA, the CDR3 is TGTGCCAGTCGCCGGGACCCGAATCAGCCCCAGCATTTT.